The next 21 T cell receptor beta chains were all read from a single sample in a study of cytomegalovirus exposure and HLA in healthy donors. 60 Vbeta and 13 Jbeta primers were used in PCR. Sequencing was performed with immunoSEQ multiplex PCR; in TCRdb, only in-frame clones are kept and a portion is missing. The specimen's table records approximately 96,000 clones. The sample was PBMCs. The receptors stem from a girl between 10 and 17 years old in good health and CMV-seropositive.

The chain carries TRBV4-1 and TRBJ1-4; perhaps TRBD1 as D (6 bases). This CDR3 is 15 amino acids long. V dropped 4 bases and J dropped 8 bases, with 17 bases sitting between them. Germline CDR1 is MGHRA and CDR2 is YSYEKL. The DNA of the CDR3 is TGCGCCAGCAGCCCCTACCTGGGGGCAGGAGAAAAACTGTTTTTT. This codes for CASSPYLGAGEKLFF.

The genes are TRBV6-5 and TRBJ2-7; 8 bases align to TRBD2. Unmatched junction bases numbered 12, after V lost 5 bases and J lost 6 bases. This CDR3 has 15 amino acids. Germline CDR1 reads MNHEY; CDR2 reads SVGAGI. CDR3 bases: TGTGCCAGCAGTCCCTCCGGGGGGGCAGGTAGCGAGCAGTACTTC. Its translation: CASSPSGGAGSEQYF.

This chain links TRBV6-6 with TRBJ2-7; 8 bases are shared with TRBD1. This CDR3 has 14 residues. Germline loops: CDR1 MNHNY, CDR2 SVGAGI (reference sequence). Trimming at V came to 4 bases and at J to 2 bases, leaving 4 bases not matched to a gene. CDR3 coding DNA: TGTGCCAGCAGTTTTTCGGGACAGGCCTACGAGCAGTACTTC. This codes for CASSFSGQAYEQYF.

The genes are TRBV9 and TRBJ2-7; 8 bases line up with TRBD1. CDR3 length: 14 amino acids. Germline CDR1 and CDR2: SGDLS and YYNGEE. Trimming cost V 4 bases and J 1 base; bases outside gene matches: 4. The CDR3, as DNA: TGTGCCAGCAGCCTATGGGACAGGTCCTACGAGCAGTACTTC. Translated, it gives CASSLWDRSYEQYF.

The chain combines TRBV7-6 with TRBJ2-1; no clear D. The V and J ends lost 0 bases and 0 bases respectively, with 6 bases between them. Germline-derived CDR1 and CDR2 are SGHVS and FNYEAQ. The CDR3 has 15 amino acids. The CDR3 bases are TGTGCCAGCAGCTTAGCCACCAGCTCCTACAATGAGCAGTTCTTC. Amino acids: CASSLATSSYNEQFF.

The chain uses TRBV5-5 and TRBJ1-1, with a possible D match to TRBD1 (6 bases). The CDR3 consists of 15 residues. The V and J ends lost 0 bases and 0 bases respectively, with 9 bases between them. Per the germline V gene, CDR1 is SGHKS and CDR2 is YYEKEE (reference sequence). The CDR3 loop reads CASSLDDRLNTEAFF. The CDR3 region has the DNA TGTGCCAGCAGCTTGGACGACAGGCTGAACACTGAAGCTTTCTTT.

V usage is TRBV14 and J usage is TRBJ2-3; 8 bases line up with TRBD1. Trimming cost V 5 bases and J 5 bases; bases outside gene matches: 9. The CDR3 spans 15 residues. CDR1 and CDR2 (germline): SGHDN, FVKESK. Written as DNA, the CDR3 is TGTGCCAGCAGCAGGGGATTAACAGGGGGAGATACGCAGTATTTT. Amino acid sequence: CASSRGLTGGDTQYF.

The chain combines TRBV7-9 with TRBJ2-7; 8 bases agree with TRBD2. V trimming: 4 bases; J trimming: 4 bases; junction bases outside the gene matches: 9. The germline V gene encodes CDR1 SEHNR and CDR2 FQNEAQ (reference sequence). This CDR3 comprises 15 residues. The CDR3 region is CASSSLRAGGYEQYF. As DNA, the CDR3 is TGTGCCAGCAGCTCCCTCCGGGCGGGGGGTTACGAGCAGTACTTC.

The CDR3 sequence is CASSWGDRVNTEAFF. DNA for the CDR3: TGTGCCAGCAGTTGGGGGGACAGGGTGAACACTGAAGCTTTCTTT. The V and J genes are TRBV6-5 and TRBJ1-1; 9 bases map to TRBD1. The CDR3 sequence is 15 residues long. The ends lost 4 bases at V and 0 bases at J; junction bases unmatched: 3. CDR1 is MNHEY and CDR2 is SVGAGI in the germline V gene.

V gene TRBV5-1 combines with J gene TRBJ2-2; 10 bases align to TRBD1. The junction had 6 bases not matched to a gene; V was cut back by 0 bases and J by 4 bases. The CDR3 totals 17 residues. Germline values: CDR1 SGHRS, CDR2 YFSETQ. CDR3 DNA sequence: TGCGCCAGCAGCTTGGCCGGGACAGGGGTATCCACCGGGGAGCTGTTTTTT. Protein sequence: CASSLAGTGVSTGELFF.

The chain employs TRBV7-9 and TRBJ2-5; TRBD1 might be the D (5 bases). CDR1 and CDR2 (germline): SEHNR, FQNEAQ (reference sequence). V was pared by 5 bases and J by 0 bases, with 10 bases between. This CDR3 comprises 14 residues. Here the CDR3 DNA reads TGTGCCAGCAGCGTAGACAGCCACCAAGAGACCCAGTACTTC. Amino acids: CASSVDSHQETQYF.

The rearrangement uses TRBV18 and TRBJ1-6, with D uncertain. V was pared by 4 bases and J by 0 bases, with 13 bases between. The CDR3 has 17 amino acids. The V gene's germline CDR1 is KGHSH and CDR2 LQKENI. CDR3 DNA sequence: TGTGCCAGCTCACGTTTCGAGGCGAGCTCCTATAATTCACCCCTCCACTTT. It specifies CASSRFEASSYNSPLHF. Supplemented by reference TRBV18 and TRBJ1-6, the full variable domain reads NAGVMQNPRHLVRRRGQEARLRCSPMKGHSHVYWYRQLPEEGLKFMVYLQKENIIDESGMPKERFSAEFPKEGPSILRIQQVVRGDSAAYFCASSRFEASSYNSPLHFGNGTRLTVT.

CDR3 in DNA: TGCAGCGTTGAACTTCCCCGAGGCTACAATGAGCAGTTCTTC. Its translation is CSVELPRGYNEQFF. The chain employs TRBV29-1 and TRBJ2-1; no clear D. Per germline, CDR1 SQVTM and CDR2 ANQGSEA. V lost 2 bases and J lost 3, with 11 bases in between. The CDR3 covers 14 residues.

V and J are TRBV4-3 and TRBJ2-5; D unclear. CDR3 size: 14 residues. Trimming took 1 base from V and 7 from J, leaving 13 bases between them. CDR1 is LGHNA and CDR2 is YSLEER in the germline V gene. The CDR3 DNA follows: TGCGCCAGCAGCCAAGGAAGAGGCTCGGGGACCCAGTACTTC. This codes for CASSQGRGSGTQYF.

V gene TRBV7-7 combines with J gene TRBJ2-5; maybe TRBD2 (6 bases). Germline loops: CDR1 SSHAT, CDR2 FNYEAQ (reference sequence). The CDR3 contains 13 residues. The DNA of the CDR3 is TGTGCTAGCTGTAGGGGCGCGGGGGAGACCCAGTACTTC. This translates into CASCRGAGETQYF.

The J gene is TRBJ1-2, the V gene TRBV11-2; no clear D. Germline-derived CDR1 and CDR2 are SGHAT and FQNNGV. This CDR3 has 12 amino acids. V lost 5 bases to trimming and J lost 6 bases, with 10 bases between them. The CDR3 coding sequence is TGTGCCAGCAGCCTATACAGTCATGGCTACACCTTC. It codes for CASSLYSHGYTF.

The chain has TRBV25-1 and TRBJ2-7; TRBD1 matches 7 bases. J lost 4 bases, V lost 2 bases, and 8 bases had no gene match. The CDR3 sequence is 15 residues long. The germline gives CDR1 MGHDK, CDR2 SYGVNS. The CDR3 loop is CASSEDYRDRYEQYF. The DNA of the CDR3 is TGTGCCAGCAGTGAAGACTACCGGGACAGATACGAGCAGTACTTC.

CDR3 in DNA: TGTGCCAGCATACAGGGGGCGCGTAACTATGGCTACACCTTC. The encoded protein is CASIQGARNYGYTF. The chain joins TRBV6-8 to TRBJ1-2, with 9 positions matching TRBD1. V shed 7 bases, J shed 1 base, and the junction held 4 bases outside the gene matches. This CDR3 is built from 14 residues. Germline V gene data show CDR1 as MNHGY and CDR2 as SAAAGT.

The rearrangement links TRBV18 to TRBJ2-3; D might be TRBD1 (6 bases). Germline V CDR1 and CDR2: KGHSH, LQKENI. Trimming removed 8 bases from V and 0 bases from J, with 6 bases in between. The CDR3 is 12 residues long. The DNA for the CDR3 is TGTGCCAGCGGGGGCAGCACAGATACGCAGTATTTT. Translation gives CASGGSTDTQYF.

The chain recombines TRBV7-2 with TRBJ2-1, with 8 bases that match TRBD2. In germline, CDR1 is SGHTA, CDR2 FQGNSA. This CDR3 is 15 amino acids long. Trimming cost V 4 bases and J 7 bases; bases outside gene matches: 9. CDR3 protein: CASSWVAGGQNEQFF. The CDR3 DNA is TGTGCCAGCAGCTGGGTGGCGGGGGGCCAGAATGAGCAGTTCTTC.

The chain carries TRBV15 and TRBJ1-1; D gene unclear. CDR1 is LNHNV, CDR2 YYDKDF, per germline (reference sequence). The CDR3 is 14 amino acids. The V end was cut by 0 bases, the J end by 4 bases, with 9 bases between. CDR3 in amino acids: CATSREGSSTEAFF. Here the CDR3 DNA reads TGTGCCACCAGCAGAGAGGGCAGCAGCACTGAAGCTTTCTTT.